Following are 4 T cell receptor beta chains from one sample sequenced in a study of human T cells and chemical hapten exposure. Time point here: patch test 2, 6 weeks after DPC sensitization. Treatment indicated: therapeutic diphenylcyclopropenone sensitization with weekly scalp DPC. From the RACE reads, TCRdb called clonotypes with MiXCR, one entry per CDR3 protein. The table lists approximately 80,000 distinct CDR3 sequences, roughly 10% of them singletons. The sample in question was whole blood, obtained in connection with sensitization to the hapten diphenylcyclopropenone (DPC). The receptors derive from a woman aged 30 to 39 with alopecia areata. Some clones in this sample may be carry-over from other donors' samples.

This clonotype was seen at least ten times. In DNA form, the CDR3 reads TGTGCCAGCAGCCCTTCATGGACAGATACGCAGTATTTT. It yields the protein CASSPSWTDTQYF. The chain joins TRBV6-4 to TRBJ2-3; D gene ambiguous. Trimming removed 6 bases at V and 3 bases at J, with 10 bases between. CDR3 size: 13 residues. The germline V gene encodes CDR1 MRHNA and CDR2 SNTAGT.

This clonotype has ten or more counts. The chain joins TRBV19 to TRBJ1-2, with 11 bases aligning to TRBD1. The CDR3 is 15 amino acids. J gave up 6 bases and V 4 bases, and 7 bases lay outside the gene matches. The germline gives CDR1 LNHDA, CDR2 SQIVND (reference sequence). The DNA of the CDR3 is TGTGCCAGTAGTACATGGACAGGGGGCATGGATGGCTACACCTTC. Residues: CASSTWTGGMDGYTF.

The rearrangement uses TRBV7-2 and TRBJ1-2; D ambiguous. Deletions cut 4 bases from V and 8 bases from J, with 17 bases between. Looked up from germline, CDR1 is SGHTA and CDR2 is FQGNSA. The CDR3 spans 14 residues. The CDR3 DNA is TGTGCCAGCAGCTCACCCGGGAGGCCAGACGGCTACACCTTC. This codes for CASSSPGRPDGYTF.

This clonotype was detected ten times or more. The rearrangement links TRBV20-1 to TRBJ1-5; D may be TRBD1 (5 bases). Trimming stripped 0 bases from V and 6 bases from J, with 12 bases between. Per germline, CDR1 DFQATT and CDR2 SNEGSKA (reference sequence). The CDR3 consists of 14 residues. CDR3 sequence: CSAREWQGTQPQHF. The CDR3 nucleotides read TGCAGTGCTAGAGAATGGCAGGGAACTCAGCCCCAGCATTTT.